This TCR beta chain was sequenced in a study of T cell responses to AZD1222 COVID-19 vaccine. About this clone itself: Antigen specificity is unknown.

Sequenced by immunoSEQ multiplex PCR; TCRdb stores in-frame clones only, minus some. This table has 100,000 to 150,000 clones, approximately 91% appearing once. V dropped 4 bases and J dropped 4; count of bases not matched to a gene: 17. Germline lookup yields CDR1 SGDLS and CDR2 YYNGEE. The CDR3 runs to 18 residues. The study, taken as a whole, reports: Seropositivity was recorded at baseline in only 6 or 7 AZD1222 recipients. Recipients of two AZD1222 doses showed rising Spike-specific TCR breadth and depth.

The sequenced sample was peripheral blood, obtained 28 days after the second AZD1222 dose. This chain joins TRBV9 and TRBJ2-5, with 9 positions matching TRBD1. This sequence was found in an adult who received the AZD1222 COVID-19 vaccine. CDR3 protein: CASSFHGSGTGRGETQYF. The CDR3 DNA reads TGTGCCAGCAGCTTCCATGGGAGTGGGACAGGGAGAGGAGAGACCCAGTACTTC.